This TCR beta chain came from a study of T-cell memory formation after mild COVID-19. Findings and limits, study-wide: Among contracting clones, CD4+ were mainly CM/EM and CD8+ enriched in EMRA. There was a balanced CD4/CD8 profile in clones contracting day 15 to 85, and later expanders leaned CD4+.

TCRdb reanalysed the 5' RACE reads using MiXCR and keeps one entry per CDR3 protein. The sample lists nearly 200,000 distinct CDR3 sequences, around 16% seen once, with 2.4% in the top ten. The V end lost 7 bases, the J end lost 4 bases, and 16 bases lay between the germline ends. CDR3 length: 14 residues. The germline CDR1 and CDR2 sequences are SNHLY and FYNNEI. Worth noting for this clonotype: The antigen remains unidentified.

Sequenced sample: PBMCs or a T cell subset sorted from them (not recorded which). This clonotype was obtained from an adult woman who had mild COVID-19 (a few samples of this study predate the infection). Cell type and time point are not known. This chain links TRBV2 with TRBJ2-5; TRBD1 might be the D (6 bases). Here the CDR3 DNA reads TGTGCCAGCAACTCAGCTGGGGGCAGAGAGACCCAGTACTTC. Protein product: CASNSAGGRETQYF.